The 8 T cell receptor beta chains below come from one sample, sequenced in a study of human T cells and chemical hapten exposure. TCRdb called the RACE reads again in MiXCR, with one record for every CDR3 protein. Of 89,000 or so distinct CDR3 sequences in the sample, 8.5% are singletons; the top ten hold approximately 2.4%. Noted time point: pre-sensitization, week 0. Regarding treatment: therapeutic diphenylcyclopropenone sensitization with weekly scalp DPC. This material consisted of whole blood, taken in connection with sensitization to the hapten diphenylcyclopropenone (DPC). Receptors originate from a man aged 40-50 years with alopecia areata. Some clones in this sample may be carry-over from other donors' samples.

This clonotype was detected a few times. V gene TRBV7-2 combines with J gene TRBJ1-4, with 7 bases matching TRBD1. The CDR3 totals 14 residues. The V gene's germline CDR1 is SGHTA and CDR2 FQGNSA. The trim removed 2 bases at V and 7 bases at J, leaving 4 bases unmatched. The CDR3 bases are TGTGCCAGCAGCTTATGGGGGGACAGTGAAAAACTGTTTTTT. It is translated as CASSLWGDSEKLFF.

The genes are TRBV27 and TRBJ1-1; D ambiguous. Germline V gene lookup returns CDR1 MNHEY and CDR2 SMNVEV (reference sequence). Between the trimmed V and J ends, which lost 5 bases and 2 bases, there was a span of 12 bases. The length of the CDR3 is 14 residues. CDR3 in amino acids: CASSHPDVNTEAFF. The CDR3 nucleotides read TGTGCCAGCAGTCATCCTGATGTAAACACTGAAGCTTTCTTT.

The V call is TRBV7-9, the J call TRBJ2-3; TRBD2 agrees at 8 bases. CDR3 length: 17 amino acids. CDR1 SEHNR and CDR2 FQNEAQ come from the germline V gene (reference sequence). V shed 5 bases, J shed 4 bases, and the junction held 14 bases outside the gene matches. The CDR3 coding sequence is TGTGCCAGCAGCCCAACAGGCGGGAGGACGACGGCAGATACGCAGTATTTT. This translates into CASSPTGGRTTADTQYF.

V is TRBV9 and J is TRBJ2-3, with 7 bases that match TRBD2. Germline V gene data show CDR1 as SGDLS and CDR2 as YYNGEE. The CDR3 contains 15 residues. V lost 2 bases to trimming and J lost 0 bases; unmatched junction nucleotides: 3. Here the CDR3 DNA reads TGTGCCAGCAGCGTCTCGACTAGCAGCACAGATACGCAGTATTTT. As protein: CASSVSTSSTDTQYF.

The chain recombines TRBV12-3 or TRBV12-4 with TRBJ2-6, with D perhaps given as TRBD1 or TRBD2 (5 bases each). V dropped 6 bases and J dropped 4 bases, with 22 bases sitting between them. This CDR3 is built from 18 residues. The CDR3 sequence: CASSPGTQRLGGANVLTF. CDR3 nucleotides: TGTGCCAGCAGCCCCGGGACCCAAAGGTTAGGAGGGGCCAACGTCCTGACTTTC.

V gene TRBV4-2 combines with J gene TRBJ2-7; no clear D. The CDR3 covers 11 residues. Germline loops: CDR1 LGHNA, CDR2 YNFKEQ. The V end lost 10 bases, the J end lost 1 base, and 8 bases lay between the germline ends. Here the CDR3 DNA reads TGTGCCAACCCGGTTTCCTACGAGCAGTACGTC. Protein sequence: CANPVSYEQYV.

CDR3 sequence: CASSKAGVRAKNIQYF. CDR3 sequence (DNA): TGTGCCAGCAGCAAAGCCGGGGTCCGGGCCAAAAACATTCAGTACTTC. The chain is built from TRBV21-1 and TRBJ2-4. TRBV21-1 is a known pseudogene. The CDR3 spans 16 residues.

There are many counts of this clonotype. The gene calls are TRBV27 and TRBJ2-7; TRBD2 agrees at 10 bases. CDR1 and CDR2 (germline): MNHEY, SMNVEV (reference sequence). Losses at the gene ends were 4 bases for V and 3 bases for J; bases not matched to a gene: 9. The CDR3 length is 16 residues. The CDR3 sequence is CASSSITSGNFYEQYV. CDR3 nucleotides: TGTGCCAGCAGTTCGATTACTAGCGGGAATTTCTACGAGCAGTACGTC.